The 9 T cell receptor beta chains listed next were all sequenced from one sample in a study of technical replicates of blood from a few donors. Profiled with immunoSEQ multiplex PCR; TCRdb holds only in-frame clones, not every one. The sample lists about 68,000 clones, 95% to 98% seen once, with roughly 0.25% in the top ten. The specimen was T cells isolated from PBMCs. Every receptor here comes from a human donor in good health.

The CDR3 DNA reads as TGTGCCAGCTCACCTGAGCCATCGACTGAAGCTTTCTTT. Amino acids: CASSPEPSTEAFF. The J gene is TRBJ1-1, the V gene TRBV18; D gene ambiguous. V was cut by 3 bases and J by 5 bases, with 10 bases left in between. The CDR3 is 13 residues long. Germline assignment: CDR1 KGHSH and CDR2 LQKENI.

J is TRBJ2-1 and V is TRBV7-9, with D perhaps matching TRBD1 (5 bases). The CDR3 length is 13 residues. Per the germline V gene, CDR1 is SEHNR and CDR2 is FQNEAQ (reference sequence). Trimming shortened V by 4 bases and J by 9 bases, and 13 bases separated the two germline ends. The CDR3 nucleotides read TGTGCCAGCAGCTCAACCGTCAGGGCTGAGCAGTTCTTC. Translation: CASSSTVRAEQFF. The variable domain in full, with the rest retrieved from reference TRBV7-9 and TRBJ2-1, is DTGVSQNPRHKITKRGQNVTFRCDPISEHNRLYWYRQTLGQGPEFLTYFQNEAQLEKSRLLSDRFSAERPKGSFSTLEIQRTEQGDSAMYLCASSSTVRAEQFFGPGTRLTVL.

The J gene is TRBJ2-7, the V gene TRBV9, with TRBD2 as a possible D gene (5 bases). The V end lost 0 bases, the J end lost 4 bases, and 14 bases lay between the germline ends. Germline V gene sequence: CDR1 SGDLS, CDR2 YYNGEE. The CDR3 has 15 amino acids. The DNA of the CDR3 is TGTGCCAGCAGCGTAGGAGGGCTGGGATCTTACGAGCAGTACTTC. It codes for CASSVGGLGSYEQYF.

This chain uses TRBV27 with TRBJ2-3; TRBD2 aligns across 10 bases. This CDR3 has 17 amino acids. The ends lost 0 bases at V and 4 bases at J; junction bases unmatched: 7. Looked up from germline, CDR1 is MNHEY and CDR2 is SMNVEV (reference sequence). Here the CDR3 reads CASSLSGTSVVADTQYF. As DNA, the CDR3 is TGTGCCAGCAGTTTATCTGGGACTAGCGTCGTCGCAGATACGCAGTATTTT.

This clone occurred once. The chain combines TRBV27 with TRBJ2-5; tentatively, D is TRBD1 (6 bases). The V end was cut by 6 bases, the J end by 5 bases, with 13 bases between. Per the germline V gene, CDR1 is MNHEY and CDR2 is SMNVEV (reference sequence). The CDR3 covers 13 residues. The CDR3 protein is CASRPQGSETQYF. The CDR3 nucleotides read TGTGCCAGCAGGCCACAGGGATCTGAGACCCAGTACTTC.

The CDR3 nucleotides are TGTGCCACCAGCGGACTGCGTCAGACCAATGAGCAGTTCTTC. Translation: CATSGLRQTNEQFF. This chain connects TRBV15 to TRBJ2-1, with D tentatively TRBD2 (5 bases). The CDR3 spans 14 residues. Trimming stripped 5 bases from V and 6 bases from J, with 14 bases between. Germline CDR1 is LNHNV and CDR2 is YYDKDF (reference sequence).

This sequence joins TRBV30 and TRBJ1-3; weak D call: TRBD1 (5 bases). The germline CDR1 and CDR2 sequences are GTSNPN and SVGIG (reference sequence). V gave up 4 bases and J gave up 8 bases, with 12 bases separating them. The CDR3 consists of 12 residues. CDR3 region: CAWMGGGDTIYF. The CDR3 DNA reads as TGTGCCTGGATGGGGGGAGGAGACACCATATATTTT.

V is TRBV4-2 and J is TRBJ2-7, with TRBD2 identical over 10 bases. The V gene's germline CDR1 is LGHNA and CDR2 YNFKEQ. Trimming cost V 1 base and J 5 bases; bases outside gene matches: 5. The CDR3 is 15 amino acids. The CDR3 is CASSQVAGGGDEQYF. CDR3 nucleotide sequence: TGTGCCAGCAGCCAAGTAGCGGGAGGCGGGGACGAGCAGTACTTC.

This chain connects TRBV6-4 to TRBJ2-1; 7 bases agree with TRBD2. The CDR3 length is 13 residues. Trimming removed 3 bases from V and 7 bases from J; junction bases left unmatched: 3. The germline CDR1 and CDR2 sequences are MRHNA and SNTAGT. The CDR3 spells CASSESGINEQFF. CDR3 nucleotide sequence: TGTGCCAGCAGTGAGAGCGGGATTAATGAGCAGTTCTTC.